One and the same sample provided the 11 T cell receptor beta chains below, sequenced in a study of cytomegalovirus exposure and HLA in healthy donors. Researchers ran the PCR with 60 Vbeta and 13 Jbeta primers. Method: immunoSEQ multiplex PCR; TCRdb's copy keeps in-frame clones and lacks some. The repertoire has some 190,000 clones, roughly three quarters of them found once; the top ten carry roughly 1.6%. Sequenced material: PBMCs. These receptors all come from a woman aged 45-65 years in good health and CMV-seronegative.

J is TRBJ1-1 and V is TRBV5-5; 9 nucleotides match TRBD1. This CDR3 has 17 residues. Germline lookup yields CDR1 SGHKS and CDR2 YYEKEE (reference sequence). After removal of 0 bases from V and 0 bases from J, the junction contained 6 bases not matched to a gene. The CDR3 sequence is CASSLGVRTGVNTEAFF. The CDR3 DNA sequence: TGTGCCAGCAGCTTGGGGGTCAGGACAGGGGTGAACACTGAAGCTTTCTTT.

In DNA form, the CDR3 reads TGTGCCAGCAGTTCGAGCCCGACAGGGACCACTGAAGCTTTCTTT. Encoded protein: CASSSSPTGTTEAFF. The gene calls are TRBV28 and TRBJ1-1; 7 bases line up with TRBD1. This CDR3 contains 15 residues. Germline CDR1 is MDHEN and CDR2 is SYDVKM. With 4 bases clipped from V and 4 bases from J, the junction kept 9 bases outside the gene matches.

This clone appeared once. The chain is built from TRBV6-1 and TRBJ1-1; tentatively, D is TRBD1 (5 bases). Per the germline V gene, CDR1 is MNHNS and CDR2 is SASEGT. V lost 8 bases, J lost 3 bases, and 19 bases lay in between. The CDR3 spans 15 residues. The CDR3 region has the DNA TGTGCCAGCTCGTCAGGTACGCAGGGATACACTGAAGCTTTCTTT. This sequence encodes CASSSGTQGYTEAFF.

The V and J genes are TRBV9 and TRBJ2-2, with D unresolved. Germline V gene sequence: CDR1 SGDLS, CDR2 YYNGEE. Trimming shortened V by 0 bases and J by 3 bases, and 9 bases separated the two germline ends. This CDR3 region has 15 residues. CDR3 nucleotide sequence: TGTGCCAGCAGCGTAGGTAACGTAGACACCGGGGAGCTGTTTTTT. The encoded protein is CASSVGNVDTGELFF.

The rearrangement links TRBV11-3 to TRBJ1-1; 7 nucleotides align to TRBD1. Germline V lookup: CDR1 SGHNT, CDR2 YENEEA. J was trimmed by 0 bases and V by 5 bases; bases with no gene match: 15. The CDR3 runs 18 residues. CDR3 loop: CASSRLKGAELMNTEAFF. As DNA, the CDR3 is TGTGCCAGCAGCCGCCTGAAGGGGGCAGAGTTGATGAACACTGAAGCTTTCTTT. Filled out from reference TRBV11-3 and TRBJ1-1, the complete variable domain reads EAGVVQSPRYKIIEKKQPVAFWCNPISGHNTLYWYLQNLGQGPELLIRYENEEAVDDSQLPKDRFSAERLKGVDSTLKIQPAELGDSAVYLCASSRLKGAELMNTEAFFGQGTRLTVV.

The chain recombines TRBV5-1 with TRBJ2-5, with TRBD2 matching over 7 bases. Trimming cost V 0 bases and J 1 base; bases outside gene matches: 3. Germline CDR1 and CDR2: SGHRS and YFSETQ. This CDR3 comprises 15 residues. The CDR3 loop is CASSLDGRTQETQYF. The CDR3 nucleotides are TGCGCCAGCAGCTTGGACGGGAGGACCCAAGAGACCCAGTACTTC.

Only one count was recorded for this clone. The chain couples TRBV10-3 to TRBJ2-3; TRBD2 matches at 7 bases. V gave up 3 bases and J gave up 3 bases; unmatched junction bases: 6. CDR3 length equals 15 residues. The germline gives CDR1 ENHRY, CDR2 SYGVKD. CDR3 sequence reads: CAISEWGLPTDTQYF. The DNA for the CDR3 is TGTGCCATCAGTGAATGGGGACTACCGACAGATACGCAGTATTTT.

The chain is built from TRBV13 and TRBJ1-5, with 8 bases aligning to TRBD1. The CDR3 runs 17 residues. J was trimmed by 2 bases and V by 5 bases; bases with no gene match: 11. In germline, CDR1 is PRHDT, CDR2 FYEKMQ (reference sequence). CDR3 residues: CASSTLLGQGGNQPQHF. CDR3 DNA sequence: TGTGCCAGCAGCACCCTCCTCGGACAGGGAGGCAATCAGCCCCAGCATTTT. Looking up the rest from reference TRBV13 and TRBJ1-5 gives the full variable domain: AAGVIQSPRHLIKEKRETATLKCYPIPRHDTVYWYQQGPGQDPQFLISFYEKMQSDKGSIPDRFSAQQFSDYHSELNMSSLELGDSALYFCASSTLLGQGGNQPQHFGDGTRLSIL.

This clone showed up just once. The V gene is TRBV19, the J gene TRBJ2-5; possibly TRBD2 for D (5 bases). Germline V gene lookup returns CDR1 LNHDA and CDR2 SQIVND (reference sequence). V lost 3 bases and J 5 bases, leaving 13 bases between the germline ends. This CDR3 is built from 14 residues. CDR3 coding DNA: TGTGCCAGTAGTATCGCCAGTCCGGGGGAGACCCAGTACTTC. Its protein is CASSIASPGETQYF.

V and J are TRBV7-2 and TRBJ1-3; no clear D gene. The germline CDR1 and CDR2 sequences are SGHTA and FQGNSA. This CDR3 has 13 residues. V lost 4 bases, J lost 5 bases, and 9 bases lay in between. The CDR3 nucleotides are TGTGCCAGCAGCTCCGGGTGGAGAAACACCATATATTTT. This translates into CASSSGWRNTIYF.

The J gene is TRBJ1-2, the V gene TRBV29-1; 7 positions agree with TRBD1. Unmatched junction bases numbered 8, after V lost 7 bases and J lost 6 bases. CDR3 length equals 12 residues. The V gene's germline CDR1 is SQVTM and CDR2 ANQGSEA. CDR3 amino acids: CSAEDRVDGYTF. The CDR3 DNA reads as TGCAGCGCGGAAGACAGGGTAGATGGCTACACCTTC.